This section outlines one TCR beta chain sequence together with its context. Its antigen is undetermined. The source of the sample is a study of relationships among human T cell subsets. With 1 base removed from V and 2 bases from J, the gap between germline ends came to 3 bases. The CDR3 has 11 amino acids. Germline V gives CDR1 DFQATT, CDR2 SNEGSKA (reference sequence). General study results and limits: Clones with over 100 reads held over 60% of CD8+ cytotoxic sequences.

From mRNA, alpha and beta CDR3 regions were amplified using semiquantitative ARM-PCR. ARM-PCR used tagged nested gene-specific primers, then communal superprimers for exponential amplification. TCRdb ran MiXCR on the multiplex PCR reads and lists one entry per CDR3 protein. The sample yields about 4,000 distinct CDR3 sequences, about 51% seen once. After CD4+CD56+ natural killer T cells were removed, anti-CD294 beads selected CD4+CD25-CD294+ Th2 cells. The sequenced sample was CD4+ Th2 cells sorted from blood. The TCR was taken from a man between 40 and 49 years old in good health. The V call is TRBV20-1, the J call TRBJ2-7, with no clear D. The CDR3 sequence is CSARVTYEQYF. The CDR3 coding sequence is TGCAGTGCTAGAGTCACCTACGAGCAGTACTTC.